The clone carrying this T cell receptor beta chain was recorded at least ten times. The authors built TCR beta libraries using iRepertoire HTBI primers and Arm-PCR of CDR3 regions. TCRdb analysed the multiplex PCR reads with MiXCR anew, one entry per CDR3 protein. The data show about 210,000 distinct CDR3 sequences, roughly 19% seen once. These data are taken from a study of regulatory T cells in long-lasting Graves disease. Background on the study: Newly diagnosed Graves' patients had under 3 months of antithyroid drugs.

Indicated time point: newly diagnosed GD, antithyroid drugs for less than 3 months. RNA extracted from PBMCs served as the sequencing template. This sample also appeared in a second study, on T cells in Graves' hyperthyroidism and ophthalmopathy.

The sequence was collected from a woman aged 30 to 39 with Graves disease. Specimen: peripheral blood mononuclear cells (PBMCs), collected at new diagnosis, from a patient treated with antithyroid drugs.

In nucleotides, the CDR3 is TGTGCCAGCAGCCCTGAAGGAGGCTCGAGGGGCGAGCAGTACTTC. The encoded protein is CASSPEGGSRGEQYF. The chain couples TRBV11-2 to TRBJ2-7, with D perhaps being TRBD1 or TRBD2 (5 bases each). This CDR3 is built from 15 residues. In germline, CDR1 is SGHAT, CDR2 FQNNGV. Trimming shortened V by 5 bases and J by 6 bases, and 20 bases separated the two germline ends.